A single sample is the source of the 8 T cell receptor beta chains below, sequenced in a study of cytomegalovirus exposure and HLA in healthy donors. Amplification used 60 Vbeta primers and 13 Jbeta primers. Only in-frame clones appear in the TCRdb table, and some are missing; sequencing was by immunoSEQ multiplex PCR. The table shows some 98,000 clones, with more than 60% occurring only once. Material: PBMCs. The receptors were gathered from a human donor in good health.

The CDR3 sequence is CVRSSFPHSGSVSEVINEQFF. The CDR3 bases are TGTGTCAGAAGCTCCTTCCCCCATAGCGGGAGTGTTTCGGAGGTCATAAATGAGCAGTTCTTC. The chain employs TRBV7-5 and TRBJ2-1; the DNA was not compared with TRBD2, the D call given in the table. TRBV7-5 is a listed pseudogene. This CDR3 is built from 21 residues.

The chain employs TRBV4-1 and TRBJ2-3; D may be TRBD2 (5 bases). The CDR3 contains 17 residues. V lost 4 bases and J 6 bases, leaving 23 bases between the germline ends. From germline, CDR1 is MGHRA and CDR2 YSYEKL. In DNA form, the CDR3 reads TGCGCCAGCAGCCTCCGGGGTAGCGCGACCCCCACGGATACGCAGTATTTT. This gives the protein CASSLRGSATPTDTQYF.

The genes are TRBV7-8 and TRBJ1-1; D gene unclear. The CDR3 spans 11 residues. Germline loops: CDR1 SGHVS, CDR2 FQNEAQ. Trimming left V 2 bases short and J 6 bases short, with 4 bases between. The CDR3 bases are TGTGCCAGCAGCTTAAGCGCTGAAGCTTTCTTT. Protein sequence: CASSLSAEAFF.

The chain recombines TRBV10-2 with TRBJ1-1; 8 positions agree with TRBD1. CDR3 length: 14 residues. Germline loops: CDR1 WSHSY, CDR2 SAAADI. Unmatched junction bases numbered 11, after V lost 7 bases and J lost 7 bases. This CDR3 is CASTGARGLDEAFF. CDR3 DNA sequence: TGCGCCAGCACCGGGGCCAGGGGGCTCGATGAAGCTTTCTTT.

In nucleotides, the CDR3 is TGTGCCAGCAGACGGGACAGCAGCAATCAGCCCCAGCATTTT. Residues: CASRRDSSNQPQHF. The gene calls are TRBV6-6 and TRBJ1-5; 7 nucleotides match TRBD1. Germline V lookup: CDR1 MNHNY, CDR2 SVGAGI (reference sequence). With 6 bases clipped from V and 1 base from J, the junction kept 3 bases outside the gene matches. This CDR3 is built from 14 residues.

This chain connects TRBV6-5 to TRBJ1-2; the D is unclear. Trimming pared 0 bases from V and 2 bases from J, leaving 10 bases between. The CDR3 has 15 amino acids. The V gene's germline CDR1 is MNHEY and CDR2 SVGAGI. CDR3 DNA sequence: TGTGCCAGCAGTTACTCGGGCAGAACCAACTATGGCTACACCTTC. Translation: CASSYSGRTNYGYTF.

This clone has a handful of counts. The V call is TRBV6-1, the J call TRBJ1-2; D possibly corresponds to TRBD1 (5 bases). Per germline, CDR1 MNHNS and CDR2 SASEGT. The CDR3 consists of 15 residues. V lost 6 bases and J lost 6, with 20 bases in between. CDR3 in DNA: TGTGCCAGCAGGCGGGGTCGGGGGGTATCGGATGGCTACACCTTC. Protein sequence: CASRRGRGVSDGYTF.

DNA of the CDR3: TGTGCCAGCACCTTTATGGGGCGGGGGAGCTCCTACAATGAGCAGTTCTTC. Its protein is CASTFMGRGSSYNEQFF. The chain links TRBV7-2 to TRBJ2-1; 7 bases line up with TRBD2. The CDR3 length is 17 residues. Per germline, CDR1 SGHTA and CDR2 FQGNSA. V shed 7 bases and J 0 bases; nucleotides not matched to a gene: 12.